The sequence of this T cell receptor (beta chain) was determined in a study of T-cell memory formation after mild COVID-19. Study-wide results and caveats: Whether day 37 second-wave clones are SARS-CoV-2-specific was not confirmed. Memory sampled before infection contained some responding clones, suggesting cross-reactive memory joined.

From 5'RACE with constant-segment primers came TCR alpha and TCR beta cDNA libraries that carried sample barcodes and UMIs. TCRdb re-derived calls from the 5' RACE reads in MiXCR, one entry per CDR3 protein. Of 400,000 to 500,000 distinct CDR3 sequences in the sample, 20% are singletons; the top ten hold roughly 8%. This clonotype was counted only a few times. Its specificity is not known. The CDR3 totals 15 residues. CDR1 SGHRS and CDR2 YFSETQ come from the germline V gene. Trimming shortened V by 2 bases and J by 6 bases, and 15 bases separated the two germline ends. The receptor comes from an adult woman who had mild COVID-19 (a few samples of this study predate the infection). Cell type and time point are not known. The rearrangement links TRBV5-1 to TRBJ1-5, with D possibly TRBD1 on 5 matching bases. Sequenced input: PBMCs or a T cell subset sorted from them (not recorded which). The CDR3 DNA is TGCGCCAGCAGCTTAGGGGCCACAGAGGGTCAGCCCCAGCATTTT. Translating gives CASSLGATEGQPQHF.